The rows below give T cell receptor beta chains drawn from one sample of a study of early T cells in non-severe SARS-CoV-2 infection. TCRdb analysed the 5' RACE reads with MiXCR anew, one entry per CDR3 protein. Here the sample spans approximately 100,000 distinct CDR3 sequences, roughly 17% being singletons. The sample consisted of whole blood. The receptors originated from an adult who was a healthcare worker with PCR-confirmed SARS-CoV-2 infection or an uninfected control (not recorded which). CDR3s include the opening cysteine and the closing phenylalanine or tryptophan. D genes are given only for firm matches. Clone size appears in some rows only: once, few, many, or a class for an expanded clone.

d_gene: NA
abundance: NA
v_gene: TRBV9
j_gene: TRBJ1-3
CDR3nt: TGTGCCAGCAGCGTAGAGGCAGGGTCCCGGAGAGTGTATTTT
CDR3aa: CASSVEAGSRRVYF

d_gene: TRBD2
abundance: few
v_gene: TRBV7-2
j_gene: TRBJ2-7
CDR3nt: TGTGCCAGCAGCTTAAGAACTAGCGGAGACTACGAGCAGTACTTC
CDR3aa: CASSLRTSGDYEQYF

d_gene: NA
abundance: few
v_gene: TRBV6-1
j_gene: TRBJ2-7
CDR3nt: TGTGCCAGCAGTGCCGGACCGGACTATTCGGGAGAGCAGTACTTC
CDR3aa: CASSAGPDYSGEQYF

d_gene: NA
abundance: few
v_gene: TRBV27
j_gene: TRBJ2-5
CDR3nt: TGTGCCAGCAGTTCAATGAAGGGGCTCGGGACCCAGTACTTC
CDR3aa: CASSSMKGLGTQYF

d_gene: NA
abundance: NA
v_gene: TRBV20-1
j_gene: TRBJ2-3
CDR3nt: TGCAGTGCCCCCGGGGGCACAGATACGCAGTATTTT
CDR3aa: CSAPGGTDTQYF

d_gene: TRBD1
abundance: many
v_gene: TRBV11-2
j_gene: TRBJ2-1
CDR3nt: TGTGCCAGCAGCCTGCAGGGACAGCGCTACAATGAGCAGTTCTTC
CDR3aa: CASSLQGQRYNEQFF

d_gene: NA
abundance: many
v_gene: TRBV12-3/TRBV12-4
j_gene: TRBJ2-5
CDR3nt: TGTGCCAGCAGTTTTTTGGGGGGTGACACCACAGAGACCCAGTACTTC
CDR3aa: CASSFLGGDTTETQYF

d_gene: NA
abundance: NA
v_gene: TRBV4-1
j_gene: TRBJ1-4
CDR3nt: TGCGCCAGCAGCCAAGCCACACAGTTTAATGAAAAACTGTTTTTT
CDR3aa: CASSQATQFNEKLFF

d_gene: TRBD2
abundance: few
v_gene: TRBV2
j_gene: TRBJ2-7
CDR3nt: TGTGCCAGCAGTGACCCCGGACTAGGGCAACACTACGAGCAGTACTTC
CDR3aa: CASSDPGLGQHYEQYF

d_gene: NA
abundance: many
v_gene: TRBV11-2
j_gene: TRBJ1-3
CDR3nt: TGTGCCAGCAGCCCAGGGACGGTAAAAAGCTCTGGAAACACCATATATTTT
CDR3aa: CASSPGTVKSSGNTIYF

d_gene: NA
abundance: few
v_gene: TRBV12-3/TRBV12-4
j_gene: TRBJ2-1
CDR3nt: TGTGCCAGCACCCCTCAATCATCGGGCAATGAGCAGTTCTTC
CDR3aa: CASTPQSSGNEQFF

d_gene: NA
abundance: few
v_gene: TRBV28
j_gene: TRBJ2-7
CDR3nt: TGTGCCAGCAACCCGGCACGGGCGTTTATTGGGCTCGAGCAGTACTTC
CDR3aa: CASNPARAFIGLEQYF

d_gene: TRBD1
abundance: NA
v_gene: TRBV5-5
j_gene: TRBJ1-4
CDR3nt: TGTGCCAGCAGCCCGACAGGGGGACGGATAGAAAAACTGTTTTTT
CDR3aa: CASSPTGGRIEKLFF

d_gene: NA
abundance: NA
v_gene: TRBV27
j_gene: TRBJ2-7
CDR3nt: TGTGCTTCCGGGACGAAAACCTACGAGCAGTACTTC
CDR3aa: CASGTKTYEQYF

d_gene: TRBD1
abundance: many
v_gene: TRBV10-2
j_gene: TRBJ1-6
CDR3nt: TGCGCCAGCAGTCGGACAGGGGAAAATTCACCCCTCCACTTT
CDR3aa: CASSRTGENSPLHF

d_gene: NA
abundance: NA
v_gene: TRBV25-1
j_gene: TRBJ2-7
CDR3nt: TGTGCCAGCAGTTCGGACGGATTTAACTACGAGCAGTACTTC
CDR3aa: CASSSDGFNYEQYF

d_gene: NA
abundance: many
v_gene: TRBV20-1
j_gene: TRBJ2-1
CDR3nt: TGCAGTGCTAGAGATAAGGAACCGGGTGAGCAGTTCTTC
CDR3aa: CSARDKEPGEQFF